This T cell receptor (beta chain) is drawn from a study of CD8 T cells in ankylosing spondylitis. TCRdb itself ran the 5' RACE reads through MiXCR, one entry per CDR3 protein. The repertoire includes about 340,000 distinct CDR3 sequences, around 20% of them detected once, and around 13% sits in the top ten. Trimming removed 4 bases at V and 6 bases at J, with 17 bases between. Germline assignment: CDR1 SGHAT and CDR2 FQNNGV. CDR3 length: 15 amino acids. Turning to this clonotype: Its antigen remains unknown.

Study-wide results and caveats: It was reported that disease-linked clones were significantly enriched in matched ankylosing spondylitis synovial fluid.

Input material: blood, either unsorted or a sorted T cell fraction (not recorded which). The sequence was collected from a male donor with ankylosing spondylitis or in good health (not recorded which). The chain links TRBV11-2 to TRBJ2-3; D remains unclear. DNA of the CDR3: TGTGCCAGCAGCTCCGACACGCTAGAAGCCGATACGCAGTATTTT. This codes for CASSSDTLEADTQYF.